The entry below describes one T cell receptor (beta chain). Original processing methods: Reference gene primers were amplified, and this amplification served to estimate nucleated cell counts. Repertoires were generated with immunoSEQ multiplex PCR, while TCRdb's copy carries only in-frame clones and drops some. The V and J calls and clone size were taken over from that table, and D and trimming were inferred from the DNA. The sample has about 200,000 clones, 75% to 90% seen once; the top ten hold 1.2%. This entry is derived from a study of blood T cell repertoires in COVID-19. The wider study: The United States, Italy and Spain provided the acute and convalescent COVID-19 samples. PBMCs, B-cell-depleted T cells, or T cells provided the cDNA or gDNA that made up the material.

Participants, about 18 to 95 years old, spanned more than 20 US areas. CDR1 is SGDLS and CDR2 is YYNGEE in the germline V gene. The CDR3 totals 14 residues. V shed 0 bases, J shed 4 bases, and the junction held 3 bases outside the gene matches. The source is a man aged 25 to 40 who had recovered from COVID-19. The sequencing input was PBMCs or T cells enriched from blood (not recorded which). The V call is TRBV9, the J call TRBJ2-7; 8 bases fit TRBD2. The CDR3 loop reads CASSVGLAQYEQYF. In DNA form, the CDR3 reads TGTGCCAGCAGCGTAGGACTAGCGCAGTACGAGCAGTACTTC.